A selection of T cell receptor beta chains follows, all from one sample in a study of T cells in tumors after PD-1 blockade. TCRdb's table, derived via immunoSEQ multiplex PCR, lists solely in-frame clones and lacks some. The data contain roughly 4,500 clones, 73% of them seen just once; the ten biggest clones take up approximately 7.3%. This material consisted of tumor tissue, taken before anti-PD-1 treatment. The receptor set was obtained from a human donor with basal cell carcinoma. The conserved cysteine and the conserved F or W are not part of the CDR3 here.

ASSLAGGLASNTGELF	TRBV5-1
ASSIKGGRYEQY	TRBV19
ASSMRRDRVTEAF	TRBV6-5
ASSFPTWNQETQY	TRBV5-4
ASSLKVTGLKTYEQY	TRBV5-6
ASSLLSTDTQY	TRBV11-3
ASMFRGQTDTQY	TRBV5-1
ASSSQAGGEQY	TRBV9
ASKGLGDNSPLH	TRBV6-5
ASSLTGGASYGYT	TRBV7-9
ASRGDRVRGNTIY	TRBV6-5
ASSQGQRMNTEAF	TRBV3-1/TRBV3-2
ASSPELAGGAKTQY	TRBV5-5
SVEDPDRGEETQY	TRBV29-1
ASSPIPGDQY	TRBV18